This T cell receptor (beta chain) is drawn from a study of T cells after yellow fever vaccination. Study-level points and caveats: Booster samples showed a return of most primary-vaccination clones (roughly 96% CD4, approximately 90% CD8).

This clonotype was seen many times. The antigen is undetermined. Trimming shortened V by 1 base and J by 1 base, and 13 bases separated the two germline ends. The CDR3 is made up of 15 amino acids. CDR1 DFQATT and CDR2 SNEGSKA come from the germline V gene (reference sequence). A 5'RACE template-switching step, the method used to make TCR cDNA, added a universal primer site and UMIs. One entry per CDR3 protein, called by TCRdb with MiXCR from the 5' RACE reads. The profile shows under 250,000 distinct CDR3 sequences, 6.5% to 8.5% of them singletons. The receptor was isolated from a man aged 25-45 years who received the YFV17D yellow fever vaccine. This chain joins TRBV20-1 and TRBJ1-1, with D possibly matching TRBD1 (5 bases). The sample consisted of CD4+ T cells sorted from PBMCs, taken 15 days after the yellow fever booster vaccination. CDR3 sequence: CSARGLDRPNTEAFF. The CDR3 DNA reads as TGCAGTGCTAGAGGTCTCGACAGACCGAACACTGAAGCTTTCTTT.